The rows below give T cell receptor beta chains drawn from one sample of a study of beta chain features in type 1 diabetes. Using immunoSEQ multiplex PCR, the repertoire was profiled, and TCRdb retains in-frame clones only, with some absent. The sample lists around 320,000 clones; about 14% were seen once. Sequencing was performed on central memory CD4+ T cells from blood. These receptor sequences come from a man aged 25 to 40 in good health. CDR3s include the opening cysteine and the closing phenylalanine or tryptophan. The D gene is left open where the match is weak. A clone size is listed for some rows: how often the clone was seen (once, few, many), or a class if it is expanded.

>17|TRBJ2-3|TRBD2|TRBV7-2|NA
CASSLGLAGGRSDTQYF
TGTGCCAGCAGCTTAGGGCTAGCGGGGGGGAGGTCAGATACGCAGTATTTT
>12|TRBJ1-1|NA|TRBV6-6|few
CASSLEHPGAFF
TGTGCCAGCAGCCTCGAGCACCCTGGGGCTTTCTTT
>14|TRBJ1-1|NA|TRBV30|once
CAWRDGGSSTEAFF
TGTGCCTGGAGGGACGGGGGCTCAAGCACTGAAGCTTTCTTT
>13|TRBJ2-5|TRBD1|TRBV5-1|few
CASQNRGRETQYF
TGCGCCAGTCAGAATAGGGGGCGAGAGACCCAGTACTTC
>15|TRBJ1-2|NA|TRBV30|NA
CAWRRKDTPNYGYTF
TGTGCCTGGAGGCGTAAGGACACCCCTAACTATGGCTACACCTTC
>13|TRBJ1-2|NA|TRBV7-9|many
CASSLSDGYGYTF
TGTGCCAGCAGCTTATCGGACGGCTATGGCTACACCTTC
>14|TRBJ1-1|NA|TRBV14|NA
CASSQDRFGTEAFF
TGTGCCAGCAGCCAAGACAGGTTTGGGACTGAAGCTTTCTTT
>18|TRBJ2-1|TRBD2|TRBV4-1|NA
CASSQEGIGGWGAGGQFF
TGCGCCAGCAGCCAAGAAGGGATAGGGGGATGGGGTGCGGGAGGGCAGTTCTTC
>12|TRBJ1-5|NA|TRBV30|few
CACMLEGQPQHF
TGTGCCTGCATGTTGGAAGGACAGCCCCAGCATTTT
>18|TRBJ2-1|TRBD2|TRBV15|few
CATSRGSASGGSYNEQFF
TGTGCCACCAGCAGAGGGTCGGCCAGCGGGGGCTCCTACAATGAGCAGTTCTTC
>14|TRBJ1-5|NA|TRBV4-2|NA
CASSQERVAQPQHF
TGTGCCAGCAGCCAAGAGCGGGTGGCACAGCCCCAGCATTTT
>12|TRBJ1-4|NA|TRBV19|NA
CASSTSNEKLFF
TGTGCCAGTAGTACCTCAAACGAAAAACTGTTTTTT
>12|TRBJ2-3|NA|TRBV14|many
CASSQLGSTQYF
TGTGCCAGCAGCCAACTCGGATCTACGCAGTATTTT
>11|TRBJ2-1|NA|TRBV2|NA
CASSIVHEQFF
TGTGCCAGCAGCATAGTACATGAGCAGTTCTTC
>15|TRBJ2-3|TRBD2|TRBV7-2|NA
CASTLGTSGTDTQYF
TGTGCCAGCACCCTGGGGACTAGTGGAACAGATACGCAGTATTTT
>15|TRBJ2-3|TRBD2|TRBV7-9|NA
CASSQLAGSTDTQYF
TGTGCCAGCAGCCAACTAGCGGGCTCCACAGATACGCAGTATTTT
>12|TRBJ1-1|NA|TRBV5-6|NA
CASSLVNTEAFF
TGTGCCAGCAGCTTGGTAAACACTGAAGCTTTCTTT
>13|TRBJ1-5|NA|TRBV14|few
CASSQGHNQPQHF
TGTGCCAGCAGCCAAGGTCACAATCAGCCCCAGCATTTT
>15|TRBJ1-2|NA|TRBV10-3|few
CASSNPGRGTYGYTF
TGTGCCAGCAGTAACCCGGGACGAGGAACCTATGGCTACACCTTC
>14|TRBJ2-3|TRBD2|TRBV15|NA
CATERGGGADTQYF
TGTGCCACCGAGCGCGGGGGGGGCGCAGATACGCAGTATTTT
>13|TRBJ2-3|NA|TRBV5-4|many
CASSLDVVDTQYF
TGTGCCAGCAGCTTGGACGTAGTGGATACGCAGTATTTT
>16|TRBJ2-3|TRBD2|TRBV4-3|NA
CASSQDMASGGDTQYF
TGCGCCAGCAGCCAAGATATGGCTAGCGGCGGGGATACGCAGTATTTT
>15|TRBJ1-2|NA|TRBV6-5|few
CASSPGGADFVGYTF
TGTGCCAGCTCCCCTGGAGGGGCCGACTTCGTTGGCTACACCTTC
>12|TRBJ2-1|NA|TRBV25-1|many
CASTGLHNEQFF
TGTGCCAGCACGGGACTCCACAATGAGCAGTTCTTC
>16|TRBJ2-4|TRBD1|TRBV11-2|few
CASSLGMTGMGNIQYF
TGTGCCAGCAGCTTAGGAATGACAGGGATGGGGAACATTCAGTACTTC
>14|TRBJ1-1|NA|TRBV9|NA
CASSVETVSTEAFF
TGTGCCAGCAGCGTAGAGACAGTTTCCACTGAAGCTTTCTTT
>14|TRBJ1-2|NA|TRBV27|NA
CASSPSSGNYGYTF
TGTGCCAGCAGTCCCAGTTCTGGGAACTATGGCTACACCTTC
>16|TRBJ1-2|TRBD1|TRBV27|NA
CASSLTGGFTNYGYTF
TGTGCCAGCAGTCTGACAGGGGGCTTTACTAACTATGGCTACACCTTC
>13|TRBJ2-3|NA|TRBV6-1|few
CASNLLGVDTQYF
TGTGCCAGCAACCTTTTAGGGGTGGATACGCAGTATTTT
>15|TRBJ2-3|NA|TRBV5-1|NA
CASSLDGGSTDTQYF
TGCGCCAGCAGCTTGGATGGCGGAAGCACAGATACGCAGTATTTT
>16|TRBJ1-2|TRBD1|TRBV5-6|few
CASSAGQPLPLYGYTF
TGTGCCAGCAGCGCGGGACAGCCACTCCCTCTCTATGGCTACACCTTC
>13|TRBJ2-5|NA|TRBV5-4|NA
CASRPGTRETQYF
TGTGCCAGCAGGCCCGGGACAAGAGAGACCCAGTACTTC
>15|TRBJ2-7|NA|TRBV7-2|few
CASSLARQEAYEQYF
TGTGCCAGCAGCTTAGCCCGGCAGGAGGCCTACGAGCAGTACTTC
>17|TRBJ1-4|TRBD1|TRBV5-1|NA
CASSSSIPGTGNEKLFF
TGCGCCAGCAGCTCCTCCATACCCGGGACAGGGAACGAAAAACTGTTTTTT
>17|TRBJ2-1|TRBD2|TRBV10-3|NA
CASRSAGETFSYNEQFF
TGTGCCAGTCGATCAGCGGGGGAGACCTTCTCCTACAATGAGCAGTTCTTC
>12|TRBJ1-2|NA|TRBV30|NA
CAWAQGDYGYTF
TGTGCCTGGGCTCAGGGAGACTATGGCTACACCTTC
>13|TRBJ1-2|NA|TRBV27|NA
CASSLQRGFGYTF
TGTGCCAGCAGTTTACAACGAGGGTTTGGCTACACCTTC
>18|TRBJ2-2|TRBD2|TRBV19|once
CASSILGLAGNGAGELFF
TGTGCCAGTAGTATCCTGGGGCTAGCGGGAAACGGTGCCGGGGAGCTGTTTTTT
>15|TRBJ2-1|NA|TRBV2|NA
CASRGVDRIANEQFF
TGTGCCAGCAGAGGGGTTGACAGGATTGCGAATGAGCAGTTCTTC
>16|TRBJ1-1|NA|TRBV18|few
CASSPNSLALNTEAFF
TGTGCCAGCTCACCCAACTCACTGGCCTTGAACACTGAAGCTTTCTTT
>12|TRBJ2-1|NA|TRBV7-3|few
CASSLRGNEQFF
TGTGCCAGCAGCTTACGAGGCAATGAGCAGTTCTTC
>16|TRBJ2-1|NA|TRBV7-2|few
CASSRTPGLGFNEQFF
TGTGCCAGCAGCCGCACTCCGGGACTGGGATTTAATGAGCAGTTCTTC
>13|TRBJ2-2|NA|TRBV10-3|few
CAISERGTGELFF
TGTGCCATCAGTGAGAGAGGGACCGGGGAGCTGTTTTTT
>14|TRBJ2-1|NA|TRBV6-1|many
CATPGLSSYNEQFF
TGTGCCACCCCTGGACTAAGCTCCTACAATGAGCAGTTCTTC
>17|TRBJ2-6|NA|TRBV2|many
CASTHDKLTSGANVLTF
TGTGCCAGCACTCATGACAAACTAACCTCTGGGGCCAACGTCCTGACTTTC
>17|TRBJ2-6|TRBD1|TRBV4-3|NA
CASSQETGAHRANVLTF
TGCGCCAGCAGCCAAGAGACAGGGGCCCATAGGGCCAACGTCCTGACTTTC